This entry lists 15 T cell receptor beta chains sequenced from one sample in a study of T cells in Graves' hyperthyroidism and ophthalmopathy. Amplification of TCR beta CDR3 regions used RNA as the template. HTBI primers were employed in a first-round RT-PCR of the TCR CDR3. TCRdb reprocessed the multiplex PCR reads with MiXCR, giving one entry per CDR3 protein. The sample shows roughly 660,000 distinct CDR3 sequences, 17% of them seen only once. Sequenced material: blood. The source of these receptors is a man in his fifties with Graves' hyperthyroidism.

In this sample, this clonotype turned up many times. The chain joins TRBV11-2 to TRBJ2-2; TRBD1 or TRBD2 may be the D gene (5 bases each). Germline CDR1 and CDR2: SGHAT and FQNNGV. V lost 5 bases and J lost 3, with 13 bases in between. The CDR3 totals 15 residues. CDR3 in amino acids: CASSVRLGDTGELFF. CDR3 nucleotides: TGTGCCAGCAGCGTAAGATTGGGGGACACCGGGGAGCTGTTTTTT. Looking up the rest from reference TRBV11-2 and TRBJ2-2 gives the full variable domain: EAGVAQSPRYKIIEKRQSVAFWCNPISGHATLYWYQQILGQGPKLLIQFQNNGVVDDSQLPKDRFSAERLKGVDSTLKIQPAKLEDSAVYLCASSVRLGDTGELFFGEGSRLTVL.

The rearrangement links TRBV12-3 or TRBV12-4 to TRBJ1-3; D possibly corresponds to TRBD1 (5 bases). V lost 4 bases to trimming and J lost 0 bases, with 13 bases between them. The CDR3 loop spans 16 amino acids. The CDR3 coding sequence is TGTGCCAGCAGTTCCAGGGACCCTCACTCTGGAAACACCATATATTTT. Translation: CASSSRDPHSGNTIYF.

The table lists this clonotype with many counts. The V and J genes are TRBV6-2 or TRBV6-3 and TRBJ2-1, with 14 bases that match TRBD2. CDR3 length: 16 residues. Germline V gene lookup returns CDR1 MNHEY and CDR2 SVGEGT. V gave up 6 bases and J gave up 4 bases; unmatched junction bases: 5. Here the CDR3 DNA reads TGTGCCAGCAGAGGACTAGCGGGAGGCGTTTACAATGAGCAGTTCTTC. Translating it yields CASRGLAGGVYNEQFF.

The chain joins TRBV18 to TRBJ2-5, with 7 positions matching TRBD2. The V segment lost 0 bases and the J segment 6 bases; nucleotides outside the gene matches: 4. The CDR3 loop spans 14 amino acids. Germline loops: CDR1 KGHSH, CDR2 LQKENI. The CDR3 region is CASSPPQGGKTQYF. CDR3 DNA: TGTGCCAGCTCACCACCGCAGGGAGGGAAGACCCAGTACTTC.

The J gene is TRBJ1-6, the V gene TRBV4-1, with TRBD1 matching 9 bases. Germline CDR1 and CDR2: MGHRA and YSYEKL. Trimming took 2 bases from V and 9 from J; bases not matched to a gene: 5. This CDR3 comprises 15 residues. The CDR3 protein is CASSQPGQGSSPLHF. Written as DNA, the CDR3 is TGCGCCAGCAGCCAACCGGGACAGGGTAGTTCACCCCTCCACTTT.

This clonotype has just a few counts. CDR3 region: CAWSKETEAFF. The DNA of the CDR3 is TGTGCCTGGAGTAAGGAAACTGAAGCTTTCTTT. This chain joins TRBV30 and TRBJ1-1, with unresolved D. Germline-derived CDR1 and CDR2 are GTSNPN and SVGIG (reference sequence). The V and J ends lost 2 bases and 5 bases respectively, with 6 bases between them. The length of the CDR3 is 11 residues.

This clonotype was picked up many times. V gene TRBV6-2 or TRBV6-3 combines with J gene TRBJ1-5; the D is unclear. Germline assignment: CDR1 MNHEY and CDR2 SVGEGT. The CDR3 contains 18 residues. The V end was cut by 2 bases, the J end by 0 bases, with 17 bases between. CDR3 nucleotides: TGTGCCAGCAGTTACCTTGTAACAGACAACTATAGCAATCAGCCCCAGCATTTT. Its translation: CASSYLVTDNYSNQPQHF.

This clonotype was found many times. The V call is TRBV10-1, the J call TRBJ2-3, with 13 bases lining up with TRBD2. Germline V CDR1 and CDR2: WNHNN, SYGVQD (reference sequence). The CDR3 spans 18 residues. V gave up 3 bases and J gave up 6 bases; unmatched junction bases: 12. The CDR3 here is CASSDPTRTSGSVDTQYF. As DNA, the CDR3 is TGCGCCAGCAGTGACCCTACACGGACTAGCGGGAGTGTGGATACGCAGTATTTT.

In this sample, this clonotype turned up many times. The V gene is TRBV11-2, the J gene TRBJ2-7; tentatively, D is TRBD2 (5 bases). The V gene lost 5 bases and the J gene lost 3 bases, with 11 bases spanning the gap. Looked up from germline, CDR1 is SGHAT and CDR2 is FQNNGV. The CDR3 sequence is 13 residues long. The CDR3 loop is CASSTTRSYEQYF. The CDR3 region has the DNA TGTGCCAGCAGCACCACTAGAAGCTACGAGCAGTACTTC.

The V call is TRBV24-1, the J call TRBJ2-1; no clear D gene. There are 15 residues in the CDR3. Trimming stripped 1 base from V and 2 bases from J, with 8 bases between. Looked up from germline, CDR1 is KGHDR and CDR2 is SFDVKD. As DNA, the CDR3 is TGTGCCACCAGTGATTTAGCGAGGACCTACAATGAGCAGTTCTTC. The encoded protein is CATSDLARTYNEQFF.

A note on this clonotype: At one of its ends the junction is not consistent with the germline gene, which may arise from a read error. The rearrangement uses TRBV3-1 and TRBJ2-2; TRBD1 matches at 9 bases. The germline gives CDR1 LGHDT, CDR2 YNNKEL (reference sequence). The CDR3 has 17 amino acids. In nucleotides, the CDR3 is TGTGCCAGCAGCCAAGCAACAGGGGGCTTTAACACCGGGGAGCTGCTTTTT. Translated, it gives CASSQATGGFNTGELLF.

The V and J genes are TRBV27 and TRBJ1-4; a possible D gene is TRBD1 (5 bases). V was cut by 7 bases and J by 8 bases, with 17 bases left in between. The CDR3 covers 14 residues. Germline V gene lookup returns CDR1 MNHEY and CDR2 SMNVEV (reference sequence). The CDR3 protein is CASKPGRWSEKLFF. In DNA form, the CDR3 reads TGTGCCAGCAAACCGGGACGCTGGAGCGAAAAACTGTTTTTT.

This clonotype was seen more than once but under ten times. The chain carries TRBV13 and TRBJ1-2; tentative D call: TRBD1 (6 bases). The germline V and J ends were trimmed by 3 bases and 1 base, with 6 bases remaining between them. Germline values: CDR1 PRHDT, CDR2 FYEKMQ (reference sequence). The CDR3 contains 13 residues. The CDR3 DNA sequence: TGTGCCAGCAGCTTGGGACATAACTATGGCTACACCTTC. It codes for CASSLGHNYGYTF.

This clonotype occurred a few times. The rearrangement uses TRBV5-5 and TRBJ2-2; 14 bases map to TRBD2. The CDR3 is 16 amino acids. The trim removed 4 bases at V and 6 bases at J, leaving 5 bases unmatched. Germline values: CDR1 SGHKS, CDR2 YYEKEE (reference sequence). The CDR3 reads CASSQGLAGVAGELFF. Here the CDR3 DNA reads TGTGCCAGCAGCCAGGGACTAGCGGGAGTAGCCGGGGAGCTGTTTTTT.

V and J are TRBV20-1 and TRBJ2-1, with 11 nucleotides matching TRBD2. The CDR3 runs 14 residues. Germline V lookup: CDR1 DFQATT, CDR2 SNEGSKA (reference sequence). The V gene end was trimmed by 4 bases and the J gene end by 9 bases; junction bases not matched to a gene: 8. The CDR3 region has the DNA TGCAGTGCTATGACTAGCGGGATAGCGGCTGAGCAGTTCTTC. Its protein is CSAMTSGIAAEQFF.